This T cell receptor beta chain was profiled in a study of metastatic and nonmetastatic thyroid tumors. Study-wide background: Across peripheral blood and tumor or nodule tissue samples taken from malignant and benign thyroid patients, the repertoires were compared with one another.

There were no patients who had received any treatment before thyroid surgery. This clone is categorized as medium-sized. The antigen is not known. Study processing details: Clinicopathological groups supplied CDR3 differences that were used to build a distant-metastasis classifier for papillary thyroid cancer. With MiXCR, TCRdb reprocessed the PCR reads. TCRdb's processing, not the authors', yielded these V and J calls. The profile shows 5,300 or so clones, more than 25% of them singletons. This CDR3 has 16 amino acids. CDR1 and CDR2 from the germline V gene are LNHDA and SQIVND (reference sequence). V dropped 6 bases and J dropped 0 bases, with 18 bases sitting between them. General study findings and limits: In both blood and tumor samples, TCR beta diversity was reported significantly higher for malignant than benign nodules.

This receptor was obtained from a female donor with papillary thyroid cancer or a benign thyroid nodule (not recorded which). Some clones in this sample may be carry-over from other donors' samples. The V call is TRBV19, the J call TRBJ2-7; D gene uncertain. Input material: adjacent normal tissue. CDR3 loop: CASRKGRPNSSYEQYF. For the CDR3, the DNA is TGTGCCAGTAGGAAGGGTCGGCCCAACAGCTCCTACGAGCAGTACTTC. The full variable domain, rest sourced from reference TRBV19 and TRBJ2-7, is DGGITQSPKYLFRKEGQNVTLSCEQNLNHDAMYWYRQDPGQGLRLIYYSQIVNDFQKGDIAEGYSVSREKKESFPLTVTSAQKNPTAFYLCASRKGRPNSSYEQYFGPGTRLTVT.